These 26 T cell receptor beta chains share one sample of origin, sequenced in a study of OX40 agonist ivuxolimab in advanced cancers. Sequencing used immunoSEQ multiplex PCR; TCRdb keeps in-frame clones, though not all of them. Of about 70,000 clones detected, roughly 85% appear once; the ten largest clones hold roughly 6.8%. Sequencing was performed on CD4+ or CD8+ T cells sorted from blood, taken in a trial of the OX40 agonist ivuxolimab. These receptors were taken from an adult with an advanced solid tumor such as melanoma, head and neck, liver or kidney cancer.

This clone was observed a few times. This rearrangement joins TRBV5-1 to TRBJ1-3; 7 bases align to TRBD1. The CDR3 is 15 amino acids. Germline-derived CDR1 and CDR2 are SGHRS and YFSETQ. V dropped 4 bases and J dropped 4; count of bases not matched to a gene: 8. Written as DNA, the CDR3 is TGCGCCAGCAGCGAAAACAGGGGAGTGGGAAACACCATATATTTT. Amino acid sequence: CASSENRGVGNTIYF.

V gene TRBV5-1 combines with J gene TRBJ2-1; TRBD1 matches at 7 bases. V dropped 4 bases and J dropped 10; count of bases not matched to a gene: 5. The germline CDR1 and CDR2 sequences are SGHRS and YFSETQ. This CDR3 is 12 amino acids long. The CDR3 DNA follows: TGCGCCAGCAGCATACAGGGGTGGGAGCAGTTCTTC. Amino acids: CASSIQGWEQFF.

The chain is built from TRBV18 and TRBJ2-2; 8 bases match TRBD1. The CDR3 extends over 15 amino acids. CDR1 and CDR2 from the germline V gene are KGHSH and LQKENI. J gave up 7 bases and V 3 bases, and 7 bases lay outside the gene matches. The CDR3 DNA reads TGTGCCAGCTCACCGGGACAGGAAGGTAGCGGGGAGCTGTTTTTT. It is translated as CASSPGQEGSGELFF.

This chain uses TRBV18 with TRBJ2-1, with TRBD1 matching 7 bases. The CDR3 sequence is 14 residues long. V was pared by 5 bases and J by 3 bases, with 4 bases of the junction left unmatched. In germline, CDR1 is KGHSH, CDR2 LQKENI. CDR3 bases: TGTGCCAGCTCATCGGGACAGAACTACAATGAGCAGTTCTTC. This sequence encodes CASSSGQNYNEQFF.

This clone came up once. The rearrangement joins TRBV5-1 to TRBJ2-7; D is unresolved. This CDR3 has 13 residues. V lost 6 bases and J 2 bases, leaving 12 bases between the germline ends. Germline V gene data show CDR1 as SGHRS and CDR2 as YFSETQ. DNA of the CDR3: TGCGCCAGCAAATGGAACCCTACCTACGAGCAGTACTTC. Protein sequence: CASKWNPTYEQYF.

CDR3 coding DNA: TGTGCCAGCAGAGGAAGCGGGAGCCCAGATACGCAGTATTTT. Translated, it gives CASRGSGSPDTQYF. This chain uses TRBV14 with TRBJ2-3; the match to TRBD2 covers 8 bases. After removal of 6 bases from V and 4 bases from J, the junction contained 6 bases not matched to a gene. The CDR3 loop spans 14 amino acids. Germline V CDR1 and CDR2: SGHDN, FVKESK.

The CDR3 DNA sequence: TGCGCCAGCACCGGTACAGGAGCCCAAGAGACCCAGTACTTC. Protein product: CASTGTGAQETQYF. This chain joins TRBV10-1 and TRBJ2-5; D may be TRBD1 (5 bases). Germline V gives CDR1 WNHNN, CDR2 SYGVQD (reference sequence). The V and J ends lost 7 bases and 1 base respectively, with 13 bases between them. The CDR3 spans 14 residues.

The gene calls are TRBV9 and TRBJ2-3; D perhaps matches TRBD2 (6 bases). V was pared by 4 bases and J by 5 bases, with 17 bases between. This CDR3 comprises 15 residues. Per the germline V gene, CDR1 is SGDLS and CDR2 is YYNGEE. The CDR3 sequence is CASSPSGTRQDTQYF. The CDR3 coding sequence is TGTGCCAGCAGCCCCTCCGGGACTCGCCAAGATACGCAGTATTTT.

This chain connects TRBV14 to TRBJ2-7, with D perhaps TRBD2 (5 bases). The CDR3 runs 14 residues. Trimming stripped 4 bases from V and 3 bases from J, with 13 bases between. Germline CDR1 reads SGHDN; CDR2 reads FVKESK. CDR3 in amino acids: CASSPLGGSYEQYV. The CDR3 DNA reads as TGTGCCAGCAGCCCCCTTGGAGGCAGCTACGAGCAGTACGTC.

The chain carries TRBV14 and TRBJ2-4, with unresolved D. The CDR3 extends over 16 amino acids. Trimming stripped 0 bases from V and 0 bases from J, with 9 bases between. Germline lookup yields CDR1 SGHDN and CDR2 FVKESK. Written as DNA, the CDR3 is TGTGCCAGCAGCCAAGATATACAGCTAGCCAAAAACATTCAGTACTTC. Translating gives CASSQDIQLAKNIQYF.

The chain couples TRBV7-9 to TRBJ2-3; D perhaps matches TRBD1 (5 bases). V was cut by 2 bases and J by 2 bases, with 11 bases left in between. The CDR3 runs 15 residues. Germline CDR1 and CDR2: SEHNR and FQNEAQ (reference sequence). This CDR3 reads CASSLSRQTTDTQYF. CDR3 sequence (DNA): TGTGCCAGCAGCTTAAGCAGACAGACCACAGATACGCAGTATTTT.

The J gene is TRBJ2-1, the V gene TRBV5-1, with TRBD2 as a possible D gene (5 bases). CDR1 is SGHRS and CDR2 is YFSETQ in the germline V gene. The germline V and J ends were trimmed by 1 base and 6 bases, with 11 bases remaining between them. This CDR3 contains 14 residues. The CDR3 loop is CASSLRTRVNEQFF. As DNA, the CDR3 is TGCGCCAGCAGCTTGCGGACGAGGGTCAATGAGCAGTTCTTC.

This chain links TRBV2 with TRBJ2-3, with D unresolved. CDR3 length: 15 residues. Between the trimmed V and J ends, which lost 3 bases and 2 bases, there was a span of 12 bases. CDR1 SNHLY and CDR2 FYNNEI come from the germline V gene. CDR3 nucleotides: TGTGCCAGCAGTGATCTCACCCCCGCCACAGATACGCAGTATTTT. Translation gives CASSDLTPATDTQYF.

V is TRBV27 and J is TRBJ2-5; D is perhaps TRBD1 or TRBD2 (5 bases each). The germline CDR1 and CDR2 sequences are MNHEY and SMNVEV (reference sequence). Trimming removed 5 bases at V and 5 bases at J, with 15 bases between. This CDR3 has 14 amino acids. The CDR3 sequence: CASSTRDGSETQYF. The CDR3 nucleotides read TGTGCCAGCAGTACCCGGGACGGTTCGGAGACCCAGTACTTC.

The chain carries TRBV7-2 and TRBJ2-1; 9 bases line up with TRBD2. The CDR3 loop spans 15 amino acids. The V and J ends lost 3 bases and 7 bases, in that order; junction bases with no gene match: 7. Germline CDR1 SGHTA, CDR2 FQGNSA. The CDR3, as DNA: TGTGCCAGCAGCTTGGCTAGCGGGACTATAAATGAGCAGTTCTTC. Translating it yields CASSLASGTINEQFF.

This chain joins TRBV6-1 and TRBJ1-3; weak D call: TRBD1 (6 bases). V lost 4 bases and J 0 bases, leaving 19 bases between the germline ends. Per germline, CDR1 MNHNS and CDR2 SASEGT. This CDR3 contains 18 residues. CDR3 amino acids: CASSAGQVILSSGNTIYF. In DNA form, the CDR3 reads TGTGCCAGCAGTGCGGGACAAGTAATTTTGAGCTCTGGAAACACCATATATTTT.

V gene TRBV15 combines with J gene TRBJ2-3, with D possibly TRBD1 on 6 matching bases. CDR1 LNHNV and CDR2 YYDKDF come from the germline V gene (reference sequence). Trimming shortened V by 0 bases and J by 3 bases, and 16 bases separated the two germline ends. There are 17 residues in the CDR3. CDR3 residues: CATSRDDGPGVTDTQYF. The CDR3 DNA reads TGTGCCACCAGCAGAGATGACGGTCCAGGGGTTACAGATACGCAGTATTTT.

The chain has TRBV7-6 and TRBJ2-5, with TRBD1 matching 12 bases. Germline assignment: CDR1 SGHVS and CDR2 FNYEAQ. The V gene end was trimmed by 5 bases and the J gene end by 5 bases; junction bases not matched to a gene: 12. The CDR3 runs 17 residues. The CDR3 bases are TGTGCCAGCAGCCTACTACCGGGACAGGGGGCGGGTGAGACCCAGTACTTC. Amino acids: CASSLLPGQGAGETQYF.

The chain recombines TRBV5-1 with TRBJ1-2, with 9 positions matching TRBD1. Germline lookup yields CDR1 SGHRS and CDR2 YFSETQ. The CDR3 sequence is 14 residues long. The junction had 9 bases not matched to a gene; V was cut back by 6 bases and J by 6 bases. CDR3 DNA sequence: TGCGCCAGCAAAACCGGGACAGGGTCGGATGGCTACACCTTC. The encoded protein is CASKTGTGSDGYTF.

This chain connects TRBV21-1 to TRBJ2-7. TRBV21-1 is recorded as a pseudogene. The CDR3 consists of 16 residues. Written as DNA, the CDR3 is TGTGCCAGCACTTGGGACATAGCGGCACTAGCCCACGAGCAGTACTTC. This translates into CASTWDIAALAHEQYF.

The chain carries TRBV7-2 and TRBJ2-2; unclear D gene. CDR3 length equals 16 residues. V was pared by 4 bases and J by 6 bases, with 18 bases between. CDR1 and CDR2 (germline): SGHTA, FQGNSA. As DNA, the CDR3 is TGTGCCAGCAGCTCAAGTATTACGGGCATCGCCGGGGAGCTGTTTTTT. Its protein product is CASSSSITGIAGELFF.

V and J are TRBV25-1 and TRBJ2-1; tentatively, D is TRBD2 (7 bases). The CDR3 spans 13 residues. V lost 6 bases and J lost 8, with 14 bases in between. Germline CDR1 and CDR2: MGHDK and SYGVNS. The CDR3 loop reads CASRGEGGDEQFF. The CDR3 bases are TGTGCCAGCAGAGGGGAGGGGGGTGATGAGCAGTTCTTC. Combining the CDR3 with reference TRBV25-1 and TRBJ2-1 gives the whole variable domain EADIYQTPRYLVIGTGKKITLECSQTMGHDKMYWYQQDPGMELHLIHYSYGVNSTEKGDLSSESTVSRIRTEHFPLTLESARPSHTSQYLCASRGEGGDEQFFGPGTRLTVL.

On this clone: Sequence at one end of the junction differs from germline and may be a read error. This rearrangement joins TRBV6-5 to TRBJ2-7; D remains ambiguous. Germline CDR1 and CDR2: MNHEY and SVGAGI. The CDR3 consists of 14 residues. The CDR3 nucleotides are TGTGCCAGCAGTAACTCCGGCGGCTCCTACGAGCAGTACTTC. It encodes CASSNSGGSYEQYF.

The V call is TRBV28, the J call TRBJ1-2; tentative D call: TRBD1 (5 bases). This CDR3 spans 16 amino acids. V lost 3 bases and J 2 bases, leaving 16 bases between the germline ends. Germline CDR1 is MDHEN and CDR2 is SYDVKM. CDR3 protein: CASSFTGTAFNYGYTF. CDR3 sequence (DNA): TGTGCCAGCAGTTTCACCGGGACCGCCTTCAACTATGGCTACACCTTC.

The rearrangement links TRBV29-1 to TRBJ2-2; the match to TRBD2 covers 12 bases. The CDR3 runs 19 residues. After removal of 7 bases from V and 7 bases from J, the junction contained 22 bases not matched to a gene. Germline V gene lookup returns CDR1 SQVTM and CDR2 ANQGSEA. The CDR3 DNA reads as TGCAGCGCCCGACTAGCGGGAGACCATAAAATTACCGGGAGCGGGGAGCTGTTTTTT. This translates into CSARLAGDHKITGSGELFF.

The chain employs TRBV27 and TRBJ1-1; D gene uncertain. Germline V CDR1 and CDR2: MNHEY, SMNVEV (reference sequence). The CDR3 sequence is 14 residues long. V was pared by 7 bases and J by 1 base, with 13 bases between. The DNA of the CDR3 is TGTGCCAGCAAACTGGACGGGCGGAACACTGAAGCTTTCTTT. Translating it yields CASKLDGRNTEAFF.